Below are 29 T cell receptor beta chains sequenced from a single sample in a study of T cell repertoires in cytomegalovirus infection. One entry per CDR3 protein results from TCRdb running MiXCR on the reads. There are roughly 230,000 distinct CDR3 sequences in the sample; about 5.9% occur only once, and roughly 6% lies in the top ten. The sequenced material came from PBMCs. The receptors here all came from a human donor in good health (CMV status not recorded). Some clones in this sample may be carry-over from other donors' samples.

This clonotype appeared many times. DNA of the CDR3: TGTGCCAGCAGTGAAGTAAGAGACAGGGAGCAGTACTTC. This gives the protein CASSEVRDREQYF. V and J are TRBV6-1 and TRBJ2-7; TRBD1 is a possible D gene (6 bases). V was clipped by 1 base and J by 7 bases, with 11 bases between them. CDR1 is MNHNS and CDR2 is SASEGT in the germline V gene. The CDR3 covers 13 residues.

This clonotype was counted ten times or more. CDR3 in amino acids: CATSRDKGTPDQPQHF. The CDR3 DNA follows: TGTGCCACCAGCAGAGATAAAGGGACACCAGATCAGCCCCAGCATTTT. The chain recombines TRBV15 with TRBJ1-5; maybe TRBD1 (6 bases). CDR1 LNHNV and CDR2 YYDKDF come from the germline V gene (reference sequence). The CDR3 has 16 residues. The V end lost 0 bases, the J end lost 5 bases, and 14 bases lay between the germline ends.

This clonotype was counted many times. The genes are TRBV5-5 and TRBJ1-1; possible D gene TRBD1, 6 bases. CDR3 size: 11 residues. Germline lookup yields CDR1 SGHKS and CDR2 YYEKEE (reference sequence). Trimming removed 4 bases from V and 10 bases from J, with 11 bases in between. In DNA, the CDR3 is TGTGCCAGCAGCGGGGGCCCTGGAGCTTTCTTT. It translates to CASSGGPGAFF.

This clonotype has a count of ten or more. V gene TRBV2 combines with J gene TRBJ2-3; 9 nucleotides match TRBD1. The CDR3 is 14 residues long. Germline V gene sequence: CDR1 SNHLY, CDR2 FYNNEI. The junction had 9 bases not matched to a gene; V was cut back by 6 bases and J by 8 bases. This CDR3 reads CASRLGQGSGTQYF. The DNA of the CDR3 is TGTGCCAGCAGATTGGGACAGGGATCGGGTACGCAGTATTTT.

This clonotype was detected many times. The CDR3 sequence is CASSLVAASNQPQHF. The CDR3 DNA sequence: TGTGCCAGCAGCTTAGTGGCAGCGAGCAATCAGCCCCAGCATTTT. The V call is TRBV7-8, the J call TRBJ1-5; the D is unclear. The CDR3 covers 15 residues. The V and J ends lost 1 base and 1 base respectively, with 8 bases between them. Germline CDR1 reads SGHVS; CDR2 reads FQNEAQ.

This clonotype was detected many times. This chain connects TRBV29-1 to TRBJ2-5, with D uncertain. The CDR3 covers 12 residues. Trimming took 6 bases from V and 5 from J, leaving 13 bases between them. Germline V gene lookup returns CDR1 SQVTM and CDR2 ANQGSEA. CDR3 protein: CSVISNGETQYF. In DNA, the CDR3 is TGCAGCGTCATTTCTAACGGGGAGACCCAGTACTTC.

This clonotype was counted ten times or more. The chain couples TRBV14 to TRBJ2-7, with a tentative D call TRBD2 (6 bases). Germline loops: CDR1 SGHDN, CDR2 FVKESK. CDR3 length: 15 amino acids. Trimming left V 5 bases short and J 1 base short, with 15 bases between. The CDR3 nucleotides are TGTGCCAGCAGCATTTCCGGGACTGCTTCCTACGAGCAGTACTTC. It codes for CASSISGTASYEQYF. Combining the CDR3 with reference TRBV14 and TRBJ2-7 gives the whole variable domain EAGVTQFPSHSVIEKGQTVTLRCDPISGHDNLYWYRRVMGKEIKFLLHFVKESKQDESGMPNNRFLAERTGGTYSTLKVQPAELEDSGVYFCASSISGTASYEQYFGPGTRLTVT.

This clonotype counts as medium-sized (0.01 to 0.1%). The chain recombines TRBV7-2 with TRBJ2-2; 9 nucleotides match TRBD2. V trimming: 7 bases; J trimming: 3 bases; junction bases outside the gene matches: 3. From germline, CDR1 is SGHTA and CDR2 FQGNSA. This CDR3 has 14 amino acids. As DNA, the CDR3 is TGTGCCAGCACGCGGGGGGGCTACACCGGGGAGCTGTTTTTT. This gives the protein CASTRGGYTGELFF.

In its sample, this clonotype was seen many times. The chain couples TRBV23-1 to TRBJ2-7; a possible D gene is TRBD2 (7 bases). TRBV23-1 is an ORF for which the function is uncertain. Trimming cost V 1 base and J 0 bases, with 13 bases left between them. The CDR3 is 16 amino acids. The DNA for the CDR3 is TGCGCCAGCAGTCAATGGGGAGGGGGATGCTCCTACGAGCAGTACTTC. It codes for CASSQWGGGCSYEQYF.

This clonotype was detected ten times or more. J is TRBJ1-1 and V is TRBV6-6, with 8 nucleotides matching TRBD1. This CDR3 has 16 residues. J lost 1 base, V lost 2 bases, and 6 bases had no gene match. The germline V gene encodes CDR1 MNHNY and CDR2 SVGAGI (reference sequence). The CDR3 DNA sequence: TGTGCCAGCAGTTACCCGGGACAGGCTAAGAACACTGAAGCTTTCTTT. Its translation: CASSYPGQAKNTEAFF.

This clonotype was observed many times. The V call is TRBV7-3, the J call TRBJ1-1, with D unresolved. Germline CDR1 reads SGHTA; CDR2 reads FQGTGA. The length of the CDR3 is 14 residues. V shed 3 bases and J shed 0 bases, with 8 bases lying between them. For the CDR3, the DNA is TGTGCCAGCAGCTTGCTTGGGCTGAACACTGAAGCTTTCTTT. Its translation: CASSLLGLNTEAFF.

The CDR3 DNA follows: TGTGCCAGCAGCTTAGGAGCGGCCGCCGGCGGCTACACCTTC. It codes for CASSLGAAAGGYTF. The chain is built from TRBV7-9 and TRBJ1-2, with D hard to call. From germline, CDR1 is SEHNR and CDR2 FQNEAQ (reference sequence). The CDR3 has 14 amino acids. Deletions cut 1 base from V and 8 bases from J, with 14 bases between.

This clonotype was counted many times. This sequence joins TRBV7-8 and TRBJ1-4, with TRBD1 identical over 7 bases. The germline V gene encodes CDR1 SGHVS and CDR2 FQNEAQ. The CDR3 length is 14 residues. Trimming took 5 bases from V and 8 from J; bases not matched to a gene: 8. DNA of the CDR3: TGTGCCAGCAGCCGAACAGGGGTGGGAGAAAAACTGTTTTTT. This translates into CASSRTGVGEKLFF.

There are many counts of this clonotype. The chain uses TRBV19 and TRBJ1-1, with unresolved D. CDR3 length: 10 residues. Trimming stripped 8 bases from V and 7 bases from J, with 8 bases between. Germline-derived CDR1 and CDR2 are LNHDA and SQIVND (reference sequence). The CDR3 spells CASFGIEAFF. CDR3 in DNA: TGTGCCAGTTTCGGGATTGAAGCTTTCTTT.

This clonotype was recorded many times. This chain joins TRBV7-2 and TRBJ1-2; no reliable D call. The CDR3 has 13 residues. Germline V gene sequence: CDR1 SGHTA, CDR2 FQGNSA. The V end was cut by 0 bases, the J end by 8 bases, with 10 bases between. The CDR3 coding sequence is TGTGCCAGCAGCTTAGCGCCAGGATCGGGCTACACCTTC. This gives the protein CASSLAPGSGYTF.

In its sample, this clonotype was seen many times. The chain carries TRBV19 and TRBJ2-6; 9 nucleotides line up with TRBD1. From germline, CDR1 is LNHDA and CDR2 SQIVND (reference sequence). The CDR3 covers 18 residues. J gave up 0 bases and V 4 bases, and 7 bases lay outside the gene matches. The CDR3 bases are TGTGCCAGTAGTACGGACAGGGGTTACAGCTCTGGGGCCAACGTCCTGACTTTC. This sequence encodes CASSTDRGYSSGANVLTF.

This clonotype was seen a few times. Germline and junction disagree at one end, which may indicate a read error. The V call is TRBV20-1, the J call TRBJ1-1; no reliable D call. Germline V gene data show CDR1 as DFQATT and CDR2 as SNEGSKA (reference sequence). The CDR3 covers 12 residues. In DNA form, the CDR3 reads TGCAGTGCCAGAGCACAGAGCCCCAAAGCTTTCTTT. Its translation is CSARAQSPKAFF.

This clonotype was observed at least ten times. The chain couples TRBV10-3 to TRBJ1-6; 7 nucleotides line up with TRBD1. The CDR3 totals 14 residues. Per germline, CDR1 ENHRY and CDR2 SYGVKD. V shed 5 bases, J shed 7 bases, and the junction held 5 bases outside the gene matches. The CDR3: CAISLGQENSPLHF. In nucleotides, the CDR3 is TGTGCCATCAGTCTCGGACAGGAAAATTCACCCCTCCACTTT.

This clonotype was recorded many times. The CDR3 sequence: CASLSGGSGETQYF. The DNA for the CDR3 is TGTGCCAGTTTATCCGGGGGCTCAGGAGAGACCCAGTACTTC. The chain carries TRBV12-3 or TRBV12-4 and TRBJ2-5, with D perhaps given as TRBD1 or TRBD2 (6 bases each). The V end lost 9 bases, the J end lost 4 bases, and 18 bases lay between the germline ends. The CDR3 extends over 14 amino acids.

The chain is built from TRBV20-1 and TRBJ1-1; D gene unclear. Germline CDR1 and CDR2: DFQATT and SNEGSKA (reference sequence). Trimming shortened V by 4 bases and J by 1 base, and 13 bases separated the two germline ends. The CDR3 extends over 14 amino acids. CDR3 amino acids: CSATGGQRNTEAFF. DNA for the CDR3: TGCAGTGCTACGGGAGGGCAGAGGAACACTGAAGCTTTCTTT.

This clonotype was recorded at least ten times. The V gene is TRBV5-5, the J gene TRBJ2-7; D gene ambiguous. With 6 bases removed from V and 2 bases from J, the gap between germline ends came to 15 bases. In germline, CDR1 is SGHKS, CDR2 YYEKEE (reference sequence). This CDR3 is built from 14 residues. The CDR3 region is CASNVDPSTYEQYF. The CDR3 coding sequence is TGTGCCAGCAACGTGGATCCCAGCACCTACGAGCAGTACTTC.

This clonotype has a count of ten or more. V and J are TRBV28 and TRBJ2-1, with 9 bases matching TRBD1. This CDR3 comprises 14 residues. Germline V lookup: CDR1 MDHEN, CDR2 SYDVKM. The ends lost 10 bases at V and 9 bases at J; junction bases unmatched: 13. CDR3 region: CAIKRTGAHGEQFF. CDR3 DNA: TGTGCCATTAAAAGGACAGGGGCGCACGGTGAGCAGTTCTTC.

This clonotype has ten or more counts. CDR3: CSAQRAATDTQYF. The CDR3 DNA is TGCAGTGCGCAGCGGGCGGCCACAGATACGCAGTATTTT. V and J are TRBV20-1 and TRBJ2-3, with D perhaps matching TRBD2 (6 bases). This CDR3 comprises 13 residues. V lost 6 bases and J lost 2, with 12 bases in between. Germline lookup yields CDR1 DFQATT and CDR2 SNEGSKA (reference sequence).

This clonotype was observed at least ten times. The chain recombines TRBV12-3 or TRBV12-4 with TRBJ2-3; D is undetermined. This CDR3 spans 17 amino acids. The V and J ends lost 4 bases and 0 bases respectively, with 17 bases between them. The CDR3 bases are TGTGCCAGCAGTTCCCCACAGCCGATTATAAGCACAGATACGCAGTATTTT. As protein: CASSSPQPIISTDTQYF.

There are many counts of this clonotype. The V call is TRBV5-1, the J call TRBJ1-2; D remains ambiguous. From germline, CDR1 is SGHRS and CDR2 YFSETQ. Trimming pared 1 base from V and 4 bases from J, leaving 17 bases between. This CDR3 is 16 amino acids long. The CDR3 DNA reads as TGCGCCAGCAGCTTGAACGACGTCCGGAACCTCTATGGCTACACCTTC. Amino acids: CASSLNDVRNLYGYTF. The variable domain in full, with the rest retrieved from reference TRBV5-1 and TRBJ1-2, is KAGVTQTPRYLIKTRGQQVTLSCSPISGHRSVSWYQQTPGQGLQFLFEYFSETQRNKGNFPGRFSGRQFSNSRSEMNVSTLELGDSALYLCASSLNDVRNLYGYTFGSGTRLTVV.

This clonotype appeared many times. The genes are TRBV4-3 and TRBJ2-5; 10 nucleotides align to TRBD1. Trimming at V came to 2 bases and at J to 5 bases, leaving 5 bases not matched to a gene. The CDR3 is 15 residues long. The germline V gene has CDR1 LGHNA and CDR2 YSLEER. The CDR3 sequence is CASSQSGQGVETQYF. In DNA form, the CDR3 reads TGCGCCAGCAGCCAATCAGGACAGGGGGTCGAGACCCAGTACTTC.

This sequence joins TRBV10-3 and TRBJ2-6; either TRBD1 or TRBD2 may fit D (5 bases each). The CDR3 is made up of 17 amino acids. Germline V gene data show CDR1 as ENHRY and CDR2 as SYGVKD. The V end lost 7 bases, the J end lost 4 bases, and 20 bases lay between the germline ends. This chain's CDR3 is CAITGDGARGGANVLTF. The CDR3, as DNA: TGTGCCATCACCGGGGACGGTGCCCGGGGAGGGGCCAACGTCCTGACTTTC.

The chain combines TRBV20-1 with TRBJ1-1; no reliable D call. Trimming cost V 6 bases and J 7 bases, with 12 bases left between them. This CDR3 has 11 amino acids. Germline V gene data show CDR1 as DFQATT and CDR2 as SNEGSKA (reference sequence). Here the CDR3 reads CSAPEGFEAFF. The CDR3 DNA reads TGCAGTGCCCCGGAAGGGTTTGAAGCTTTCTTT.

At least ten counts were recorded for this clonotype. This chain links TRBV7-9 with TRBJ1-1; D gene unclear. CDR3 length equals 15 residues. CDR1 is SEHNR and CDR2 is FQNEAQ in the germline V gene (reference sequence). The germline V and J ends were trimmed by 0 bases and 1 base, with 9 bases remaining between them. CDR3 residues: CASSLAGPANTEAFF. The CDR3 coding sequence is TGTGCCAGCAGCTTAGCGGGCCCTGCGAACACTGAAGCTTTCTTT.